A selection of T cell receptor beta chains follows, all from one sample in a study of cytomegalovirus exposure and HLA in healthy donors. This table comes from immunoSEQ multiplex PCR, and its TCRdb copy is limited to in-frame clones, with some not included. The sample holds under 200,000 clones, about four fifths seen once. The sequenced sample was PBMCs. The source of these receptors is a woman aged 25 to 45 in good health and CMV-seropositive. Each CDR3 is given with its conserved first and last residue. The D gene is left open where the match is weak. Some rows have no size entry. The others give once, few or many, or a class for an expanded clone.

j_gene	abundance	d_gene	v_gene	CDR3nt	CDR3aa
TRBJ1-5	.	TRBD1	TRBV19	TGTGCCAGTTCCGACAGGGGGTATAGCAATCAGCCCCAGCATTTT	CASSDRGYSNQPQHF
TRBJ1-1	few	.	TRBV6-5	TGTGCCAGCAGAGAGACAGAGAACACTGAAGCTTTCTTT	CASRETENTEAFF
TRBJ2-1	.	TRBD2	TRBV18	TGTGCCAGCTCACCACCCCACGTAGCGGGCAATGAGCAGTTCTTC	CASSPPHVAGNEQFF
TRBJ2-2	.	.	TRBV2	TGTGCCAGCAGTGTCGGCGGCACCGGGGAGCTGTTTTTT	CASSVGGTGELFF
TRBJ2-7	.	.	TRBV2	TGTGCCAGCAGCGCGATAAGAACAGAAGGCTACGAGCAGTACTTC	CASSAIRTEGYEQYF
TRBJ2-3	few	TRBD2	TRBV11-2	TGTGCCAGCAGCTTAGTTGCGGGAGGGCGGGAGCAGTATTTT	CASSLVAGGREQYF
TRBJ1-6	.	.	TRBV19	TGTGCCAGTGGGTTCCCCGGGCCCCTCCACTTT	CASGFPGPLHF
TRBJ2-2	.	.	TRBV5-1	TGCGCCAGCAGCTTGTCGGCTAGACCACACCGGGAGCTGTTTTTT	CASSLSARPHRELFF
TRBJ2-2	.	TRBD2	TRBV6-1	TGTGCCAGCAGTGAAGTTGGTGAAAAACTAGCGGGGGTAACCGGGGAGCTGTTTTTT	CASSEVGEKLAGVTGELFF
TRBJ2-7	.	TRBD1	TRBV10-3	TGTGCCATCAGTGACCTCGACAGGGATACCCCCTACGAGCAGTACTTC	CAISDLDRDTPYEQYF
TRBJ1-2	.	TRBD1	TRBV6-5	TGTGCCAGCAGAACGGACAGGGTCCCCTATGGCTACACCTTC	CASRTDRVPYGYTF
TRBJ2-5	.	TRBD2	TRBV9	TGTGCCAGCAGCGGAGGGACTAGCGGGGGGCGGGAGACCCAGTACTTC	CASSGGTSGGRETQYF
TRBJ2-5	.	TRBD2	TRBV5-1	TGCGCCAGCAGCCCCGACTGGGCGGGAGGGGAGACCCAGTACTTC	CASSPDWAGGETQYF
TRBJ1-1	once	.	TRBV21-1	TGTGCCAGCAGCAAAGTTAGGCCAGGAGAAGCTTTCTTT	CASSKVRPGEAFF
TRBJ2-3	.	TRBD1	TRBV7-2	TGTGCCAGCAGCGGTCGACAGGGCCACACAGATACGCAGTATTTT	CASSGRQGHTDTQYF
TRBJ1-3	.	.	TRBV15	TGTGCCACCAGCGCACTATCAAGACCCACTGGAAACACCATATATTTT	CATSALSRPTGNTIYF
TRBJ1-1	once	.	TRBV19	TGTGCCAGTAGTCCCGGGGAGCGGACTGAAGCTTTCTTT	CASSPGERTEAFF
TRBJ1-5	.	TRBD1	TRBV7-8	TGTGCCAGCAGCCTAAGTACAGGGGGGGGAGTGAGCAATCAGCCCCAGCATTTT	CASSLSTGGGVSNQPQHF
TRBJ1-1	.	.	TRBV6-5	TGTGCCAGCAGATATCGTCGGGGGGACACTGAAGCTTTCTTT	CASRYRRGDTEAFF
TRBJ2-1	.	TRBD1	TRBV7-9	TGTGCCAGCAGCCAGAACTCAGGGGGCCCCACCTACAATGAGCAGTTCTTC	CASSQNSGGPTYNEQFF
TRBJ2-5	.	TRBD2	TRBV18	TGTGCCAGCTCGCGATTTAGCGGGGGGTCCGTTGAGACCCAGTACTTC	CASSRFSGGSVETQYF
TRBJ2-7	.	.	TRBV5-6	TGTGCCAGCAGCCGACAGGCCGAGCAGTACTTC	CASSRQAEQYF
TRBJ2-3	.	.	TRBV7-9	TGTGCCAGCAGCAAACAGGGGAGGACAGATACGCAGTATTTT	CASSKQGRTDTQYF
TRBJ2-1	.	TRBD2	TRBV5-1	TGCGCCAGCAGCTTGGGGGCTAGCGGGAATGTGGTCGATGAGCAGTTCTTC	CASSLGASGNVVDEQFF
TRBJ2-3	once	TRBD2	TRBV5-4	TGTGCCAGCAGCTTTTGGGGCGGGAGACCAGATACGCAGTATTTT	CASSFWGGRPDTQYF
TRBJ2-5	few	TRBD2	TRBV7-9	TGTGCCAGCAGCTTATCGACTAGCGGGGAGCAGTACTTC	CASSLSTSGEQYF
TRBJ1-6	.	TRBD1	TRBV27	TGTGCCAGCAGTTTCCGGACAGGGGTACACTCACCCCTCCACTTT	CASSFRTGVHSPLHF
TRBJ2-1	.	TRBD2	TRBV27	TGTGCCAGCAGTCGAAGAGCGGGAGCAAGCTACAATGAGCAGTTCTTC	CASSRRAGASYNEQFF
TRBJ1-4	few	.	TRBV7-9	TGTGCCACCGAGCGAGTTGCAACTAATGAAAAACTGTTTTTT	CATERVATNEKLFF
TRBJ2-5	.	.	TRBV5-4	TGTGCCAGCAGCTTTGACCAACTCAGGGAGACCCAGTACTTC	CASSFDQLRETQYF
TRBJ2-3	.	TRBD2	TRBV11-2	TGTGCCAGCAGCTTAGAGTTCGGGGGGGCCTTGGATACGCAGTATTTT	CASSLEFGGALDTQYF
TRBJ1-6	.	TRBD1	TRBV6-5	TGTGCCAGCAGAACAACAGGGGTGAGTTCACCCCTCCACTTT	CASRTTGVSSPLHF
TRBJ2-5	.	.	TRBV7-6	TGTGCCAGCGGGAGGGGGGCGGCCGAGACCCAGTACTTC	CASGRGAAETQYF
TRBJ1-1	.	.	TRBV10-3	TGTGCCATCAGTGATATTAAGGGGACTTACACTGAAGCTTTCTTT	CAISDIKGTYTEAFF
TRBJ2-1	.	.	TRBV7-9	TGTGCCAGCAGCTTAGATGGAGATGAGCAGTTCTTC	CASSLDGDEQFF
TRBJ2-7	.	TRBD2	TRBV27	TGTGCCAGCAGTCTAGCGGGAGCATCCTACGAGCAGTACTTC	CASSLAGASYEQYF
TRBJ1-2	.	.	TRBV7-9	TGTGCCAGCAGCTTACCGGTTCCCGAGGATGGCTACACCTTC	CASSLPVPEDGYTF
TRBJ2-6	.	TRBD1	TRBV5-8	TGTGCCAGCGGTAGGGACAGGGCGGCCAACGTCCTGACTTTC	CASGRDRAANVLTF
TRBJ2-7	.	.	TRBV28	TGTGCCAGCAGCGCACCCGGAGACAGAAAATACGAGCAGTACTTC	CASSAPGDRKYEQYF